The 21 T cell receptor beta chains below were found in one sample sequenced in a study of blood T cell repertoires in COVID-19. Repertoires were generated with immunoSEQ multiplex PCR, while TCRdb's copy carries only in-frame clones and drops some. The sample contains tens of thousands of clones, 70% to 90% of which appear only once. The sample was peripheral blood. The receptor set was obtained from a man aged 45-60 years with active COVID-19.

This sequence joins TRBV7-9 and TRBJ2-3; 8 bases are a match to TRBD1. The CDR3 extends over 15 amino acids. After removal of 1 base from V and 0 bases from J, the junction contained 0 bases not matched to a gene. Germline CDR1 and CDR2: SEHNR and FQNEAQ (reference sequence). DNA of the CDR3: TGTGCCAGCAGCTTAGGGACAGGGAGCACAGATACGCAGTATTTT. The encoded protein is CASSLGTGSTDTQYF.

The rearrangement links TRBV18 to TRBJ2-2; TRBD1 is a possible D gene (5 bases). This CDR3 has 15 residues. Trimming stripped 1 base from V and 6 bases from J, with 12 bases between. Germline CDR1 KGHSH, CDR2 LQKENI. The CDR3 reads CASSPQPGLAGELFF. CDR3 DNA sequence: TGTGCCAGCTCACCACAGCCAGGGTTGGCCGGGGAGCTGTTTTTT.

This chain links TRBV7-2 with TRBJ2-6, with D uncertain. This CDR3 has 14 residues. Trimming shortened V by 5 bases and J by 4 bases, and 9 bases separated the two germline ends. The germline V gene encodes CDR1 SGHTA and CDR2 FQGNSA. The CDR3 nucleotides are TGTGCCAGCAGCCCATGGCCGGGGGCCAACGTCCTGACTTTC. Translation: CASSPWPGANVLTF. The full variable domain, its missing parts supplied by reference TRBV7-2 and TRBJ2-6, is GAGVSQSPSNKVTEKGKDVELRCDPISGHTALYWYRQSLGQGLEFLIYFQGNSAPDKSGLPSDRFSAERTGGSVSTLTIQRTQQEDSAVYLCASSPWPGANVLTFGAGSRLTVL.

This chain uses TRBV11-1 with TRBJ2-1; TRBD2 is a possible D gene (5 bases). This CDR3 is 12 amino acids long. V was pared by 4 bases and J by 9 bases, with 10 bases between. Germline loops: CDR1 SGHAT, CDR2 FQDESV (reference sequence). CDR3 amino acids: CASSSDEGEQFF. The CDR3 DNA follows: TGTGCCAGCAGCTCGGACGAGGGTGAGCAGTTCTTC.

This chain uses TRBV6-5 with TRBJ2-4; 7 nucleotides line up with TRBD2. The J segment lost 0 bases and the V segment lost 0 bases, leaving 2 bases of the junction unmatched. The CDR3 sequence is 16 residues long. The V gene's germline CDR1 is MNHEY and CDR2 SVGAGI. The CDR3 here is CASSYSAGLAKNIQYF. As DNA, the CDR3 is TGTGCCAGCAGTTACTCAGCGGGACTAGCCAAAAACATTCAGTACTTC.

The V gene is TRBV30, the J gene TRBJ1-2, with D unresolved. The V and J ends lost 3 bases and 4 bases respectively, with 9 bases between them. The CDR3 spans 12 residues. CDR1 and CDR2 from the germline V gene are GTSNPN and SVGIG (reference sequence). The CDR3 is CAWRRELYGYTF. CDR3 in DNA: TGTGCCTGGAGGAGGGAGCTCTATGGCTACACCTTC.

The gene calls are TRBV6-6 and TRBJ2-7; D uncertain. This CDR3 has 13 amino acids. Per the germline V gene, CDR1 is MNHNY and CDR2 is SVGAGI (reference sequence). V was trimmed by 5 bases and J by 0 bases, leaving 8 bases between them. The CDR3 sequence is CASSAQSSYEQYV. CDR3 DNA: TGTGCCAGCAGTGCGCAAAGCTCCTACGAGCAGTACGTC.

The genes are TRBV6-5 and TRBJ1-1; possibly TRBD1 for D (5 bases). Per germline, CDR1 MNHEY and CDR2 SVGAGI. The CDR3 spans 16 residues. Trimming shortened V by 0 bases and J by 4 bases, and 15 bases separated the two germline ends. In DNA form, the CDR3 reads TGTGCCAGCAGTTACTCGAATTTCAGGGTAGGCACTGAAGCTTTCTTT. Protein product: CASSYSNFRVGTEAFF.

The chain couples TRBV5-1 to TRBJ2-3; 11 bases are a match to TRBD2. The CDR3 has 15 amino acids. Per germline, CDR1 SGHRS and CDR2 YFSETQ. Trimming took 4 bases from V and 3 from J; bases not matched to a gene: 4. CDR3 nucleotide sequence: TGCGCCAGCAGCGAGCGGACTAGCGGGACAGATACGCAGTATTTT. It yields the protein CASSERTSGTDTQYF.

This chain uses TRBV21-1 with TRBJ2-7; the table names TRBD2, a call not compared with the DNA. TRBV21-1 represents a pseudogene. The CDR3 totals 14 residues. This CDR3 is CASRGGDKSYEQYV. CDR3 nucleotide sequence: TGTGCCAGCAGGGGGGGGGATAAGTCCTACGAGCAGTACGTC.

V and J are TRBV7-9 and TRBJ2-1, with 12 bases that match TRBD1. Germline CDR1 SEHNR, CDR2 FQNEAQ (reference sequence). This CDR3 has 19 amino acids. V was clipped by 5 bases and J by 0 bases; unmatched bases: 11. The CDR3 loop is CASSTDRDRGPFSYNEQFF. CDR3 nucleotides: TGTGCCAGCAGCACGGACCGGGACAGGGGGCCGTTCTCCTACAATGAGCAGTTCTTC. Variable domain in full (rest from reference TRBV7-9 and TRBJ2-1): DTGVSQNPRHKITKRGQNVTFRCDPISEHNRLYWYRQTLGQGPEFLTYFQNEAQLEKSRLLSDRFSAERPKGSFSTLEIQRTEQGDSAMYLCASSTDRDRGPFSYNEQFFGPGTRLTVL.

The V call is TRBV12-1, the J call TRBJ1-2; the D call TRBD1 from the table was never checked on the DNA. TRBV12-1 is recorded as a pseudogene. The CDR3 extends over 13 amino acids. Here the CDR3 reads CASSGLGAGGYTF. As DNA, the CDR3 is TGTGCCAGCTCCGGTCTGGGGGCCGGCGGCTACACCTTC.

V gene TRBV11-2 combines with J gene TRBJ2-1, with unresolved D. Trimming removed 3 bases from V and 12 bases from J, with 9 bases in between. This CDR3 has 11 amino acids. Germline V gene data show CDR1 as SGHAT and CDR2 as FQNNGV. The CDR3 reads CASSFLTGQFF. Written as DNA, the CDR3 is TGTGCCAGCAGCTTTTTAACGGGGCAGTTCTTC.

J is TRBJ1-6 and V is TRBV18, with D uncertain. The CDR3 sequence is 12 residues long. Germline V lookup: CDR1 KGHSH, CDR2 LQKENI. V gave up 6 bases and J gave up 4 bases, with 4 bases separating them. The CDR3 DNA reads TGTGCCAGCTCGACTTATAATTCACCCCTCCACTTT. It translates to CASSTYNSPLHF.

This chain uses TRBV7-8 with TRBJ1-1; D is ambiguous. Trimming pared 5 bases from V and 5 bases from J, leaving 9 bases between. CDR3 length: 12 amino acids. Per the germline V gene, CDR1 is SGHVS and CDR2 is FQNEAQ. The CDR3 sequence: CASSPHRTEAFF. Here the CDR3 DNA reads TGTGCCAGCAGCCCGCATCGGACTGAAGCTTTCTTT. The full variable domain, completed using reference TRBV7-8 and TRBJ1-1, is GAGVSQSPRYKVAKRGQDVALRCDPISGHVSLFWYQQALGQGPEFLTYFQNEAQLDKSGLPSDRFFAERPEGSVSTLKIQRTQQEDSAVYLCASSPHRTEAFFGQGTRLTVV.

The V call is TRBV7-3, the J call TRBJ2-1; the D gene is possibly TRBD1 (5 bases). Germline V gene data show CDR1 as SGHTA and CDR2 as FQGTGA. V dropped 0 bases and J dropped 7 bases, with 10 bases sitting between them. This CDR3 spans 14 amino acids. CDR3 amino acids: CASSLTLRGNEQFF. In DNA form, the CDR3 reads TGTGCCAGCAGCTTAACGTTAAGGGGTAATGAGCAGTTCTTC. The whole variable domain, remainder taken from reference TRBV7-3 and TRBJ2-1, is GAGVSQTPSNKVTEKGKYVELRCDPISGHTALYWYRQSLGQGPEFLIYFQGTGAADDSGLPNDRFFAVRPEGSVSTLKIQRTERGDSAVYLCASSLTLRGNEQFFGPGTRLTVL.

This clone occurred once. The chain joins TRBV5-4 to TRBJ1-1; no reliable D call. Germline V gives CDR1 SGHNT, CDR2 YYREEE (reference sequence). There are 14 residues in the CDR3. V was cut by 0 bases and J by 7 bases, with 13 bases left in between. The CDR3 DNA reads as TGTGCCAGCAGCTTGGCAGACGGAGAGGGTGAAGCTTTCTTT. Translation: CASSLADGEGEAFF.

The rearrangement joins TRBV12-3 or TRBV12-4 to TRBJ2-2, with a weak D call TRBD1 (5 bases). V was trimmed by 3 bases and J by 4 bases, leaving 6 bases between them. The CDR3 is 13 residues long. Written as DNA, the CDR3 is TGTGCCAGCAGTTTTGGGGCCACCGGGGAGCTGTTTTTT. This translates into CASSFGATGELFF.

The V and J genes are TRBV12-3 or TRBV12-4 and TRBJ1-5; D not resolved. This CDR3 has 13 residues. The V gene lost 3 bases and the J gene lost 7 bases, with 10 bases spanning the gap. CDR3 coding DNA: TGTGCCAGCAGTTTTACGCCCCTACAGCCCCAGCATTTT. This translates into CASSFTPLQPQHF.

The CDR3 DNA is TGTGCCAGCAGCCCCCGACAAAAACCCAATTCACCCCTCCACTTT. This translates into CASSPRQKPNSPLHF. The chain joins TRBV27 to TRBJ1-6; D unclear. This CDR3 contains 15 residues. Germline V gene data show CDR1 as MNHEY and CDR2 as SMNVEV (reference sequence). Trimming pared 6 bases from V and 7 bases from J, leaving 16 bases between.

This clone was counted a few times. V and J are TRBV5-1 and TRBJ2-3; tentatively, D is TRBD2 (5 bases). The CDR3 extends over 15 amino acids. The germline CDR1 and CDR2 sequences are SGHRS and YFSETQ. Between the trimmed V and J ends, which lost 1 base and 1 base, there was a span of 10 bases. The CDR3 region is CASSLRGEGTDTQYF. CDR3 DNA: TGCGCCAGCAGCTTGCGGGGTGAGGGCACAGATACGCAGTATTTT.